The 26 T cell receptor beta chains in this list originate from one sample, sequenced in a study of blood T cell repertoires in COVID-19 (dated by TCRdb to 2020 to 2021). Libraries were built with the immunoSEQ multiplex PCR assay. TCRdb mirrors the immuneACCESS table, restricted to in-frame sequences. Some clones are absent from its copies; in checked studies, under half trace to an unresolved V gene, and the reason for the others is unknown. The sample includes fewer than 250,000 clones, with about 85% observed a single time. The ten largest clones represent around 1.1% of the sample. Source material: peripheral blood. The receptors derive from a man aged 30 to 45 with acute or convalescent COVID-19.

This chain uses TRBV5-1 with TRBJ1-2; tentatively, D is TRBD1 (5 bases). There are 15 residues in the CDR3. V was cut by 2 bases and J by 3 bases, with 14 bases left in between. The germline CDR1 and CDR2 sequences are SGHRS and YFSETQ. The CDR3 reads CASSFVGQGDYGYTF. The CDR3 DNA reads TGCGCCAGCAGCTTTGTTGGGCAGGGCGACTATGGCTACACCTTC.

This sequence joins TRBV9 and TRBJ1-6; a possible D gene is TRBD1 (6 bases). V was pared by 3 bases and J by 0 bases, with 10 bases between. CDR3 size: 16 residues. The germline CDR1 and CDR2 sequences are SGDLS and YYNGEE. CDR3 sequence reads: CASSAPTGSYNSPLHF. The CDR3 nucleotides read TGTGCCAGCAGCGCGCCGACAGGCTCCTATAATTCACCCCTCCACTTT.

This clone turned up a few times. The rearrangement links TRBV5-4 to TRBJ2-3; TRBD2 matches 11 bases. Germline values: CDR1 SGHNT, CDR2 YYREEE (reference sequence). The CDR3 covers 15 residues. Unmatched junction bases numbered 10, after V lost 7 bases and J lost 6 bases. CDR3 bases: TGTGCCAGCGGGCCTAGCGGGGGGCCGGGGGATACGCAGTATTTT. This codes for CASGPSGGPGDTQYF.

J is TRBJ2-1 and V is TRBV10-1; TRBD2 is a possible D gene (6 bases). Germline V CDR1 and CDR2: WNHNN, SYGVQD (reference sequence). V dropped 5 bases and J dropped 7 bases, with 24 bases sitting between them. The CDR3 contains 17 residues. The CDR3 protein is CASSPTGDPRERNEQFF. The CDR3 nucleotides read TGCGCCAGCAGTCCCACCGGGGACCCCCGGGAGAGGAATGAGCAGTTCTTC.

The CDR3 spells CASSLVSGRSYEQYF. CDR3 DNA: TGTGCCAGCAGCTTAGTTAGCGGCCGATCCTACGAGCAGTACTTC. This chain uses TRBV7-8 with TRBJ2-7, with a weak D call TRBD2 (6 bases). This CDR3 has 15 amino acids. The ends were cut back, 1 base at V and 1 base at J, with 11 bases in the middle. Germline V gene sequence: CDR1 SGHVS, CDR2 FQNEAQ. Complete variable domain (other parts from reference TRBV7-8 and TRBJ2-7): GAGVSQSPRYKVAKRGQDVALRCDPISGHVSLFWYQQALGQGPEFLTYFQNEAQLDKSGLPSDRFFAERPEGSVSTLKIQRTQQEDSAVYLCASSLVSGRSYEQYFGPGTRLTVT.

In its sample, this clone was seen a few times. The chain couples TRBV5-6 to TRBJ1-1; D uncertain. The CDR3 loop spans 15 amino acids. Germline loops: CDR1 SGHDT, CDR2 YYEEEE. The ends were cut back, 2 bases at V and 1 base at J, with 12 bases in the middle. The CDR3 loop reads CASSFYRRPNTEAFF. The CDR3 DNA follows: TGTGCCAGCAGCTTCTATCGGAGGCCGAACACTGAAGCTTTCTTT.

CDR3 sequence reads: CASSAGTGLREQYF. For the CDR3, the DNA is TGTGCCAGCAGCGCTGGGACAGGACTTCGGGAGCAGTACTTC. V is TRBV9 and J is TRBJ2-7; 8 bases are shared with TRBD1. V lost 3 bases to trimming and J lost 7 bases; unmatched junction nucleotides: 9. The CDR3 has 14 amino acids. From germline, CDR1 is SGDLS and CDR2 YYNGEE. Together with reference TRBV9 and TRBJ2-7, the CDR3 gives the full variable domain: DSGVTQTPKHLITATGQRVTLRCSPRSGDLSVYWYQQSLDQGLQFLIQYYNGEERAKGNILERFSAQQFPDLHSELNLSSLELGDSALYFCASSAGTGLREQYFGPGTRLTVT.

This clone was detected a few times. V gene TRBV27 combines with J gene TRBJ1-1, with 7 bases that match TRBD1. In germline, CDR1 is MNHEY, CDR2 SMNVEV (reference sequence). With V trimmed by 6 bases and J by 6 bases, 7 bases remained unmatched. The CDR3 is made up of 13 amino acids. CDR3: CASSIQGMAEAFF. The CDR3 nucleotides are TGTGCCAGCAGCATACAGGGGATGGCTGAAGCTTTCTTT.

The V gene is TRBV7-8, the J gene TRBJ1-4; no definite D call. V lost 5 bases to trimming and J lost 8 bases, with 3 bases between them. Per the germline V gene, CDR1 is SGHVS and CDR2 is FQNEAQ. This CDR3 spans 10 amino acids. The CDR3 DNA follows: TGTGCCAGCAGCGGCGAAAAACTGTTTTTT. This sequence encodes CASSGEKLFF.

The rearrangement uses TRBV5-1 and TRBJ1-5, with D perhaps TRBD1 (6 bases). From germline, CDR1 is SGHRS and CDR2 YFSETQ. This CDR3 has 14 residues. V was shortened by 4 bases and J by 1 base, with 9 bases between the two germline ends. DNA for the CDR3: TGCGCCAGCAGCCAAGGGGGAAGCAATCAGCCCCAGCATTTT. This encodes CASSQGGSNQPQHF. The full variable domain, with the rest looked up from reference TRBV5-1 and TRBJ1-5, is KAGVTQTPRYLIKTRGQQVTLSCSPISGHRSVSWYQQTPGQGLQFLFEYFSETQRNKGNFPGRFSGRQFSNSRSEMNVSTLELGDSALYLCASSQGGSNQPQHFGDGTRLSIL.

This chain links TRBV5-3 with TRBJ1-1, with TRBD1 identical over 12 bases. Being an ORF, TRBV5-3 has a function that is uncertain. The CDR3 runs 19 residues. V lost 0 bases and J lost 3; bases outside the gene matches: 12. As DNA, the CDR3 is TGTGCCAGAAGCTTGGCACTTCGGGACAGGGGGCGCCGGGACACTGAAGCTTTCTTT. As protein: CARSLALRDRGRRDTEAFF.

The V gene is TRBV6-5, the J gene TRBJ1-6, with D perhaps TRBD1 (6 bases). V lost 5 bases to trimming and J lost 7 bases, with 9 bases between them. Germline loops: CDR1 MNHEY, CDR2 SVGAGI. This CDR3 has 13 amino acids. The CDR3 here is CASSQTGNSPLHF. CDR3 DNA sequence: TGTGCCAGCAGTCAAACAGGGAATTCACCCCTCCACTTT.

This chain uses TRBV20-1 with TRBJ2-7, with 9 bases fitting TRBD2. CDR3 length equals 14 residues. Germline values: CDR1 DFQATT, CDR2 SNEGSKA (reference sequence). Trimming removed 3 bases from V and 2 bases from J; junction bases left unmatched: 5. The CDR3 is CSASRLAETYEQYF. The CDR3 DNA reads TGCAGTGCTAGTAGACTAGCGGAGACCTACGAGCAGTACTTC.

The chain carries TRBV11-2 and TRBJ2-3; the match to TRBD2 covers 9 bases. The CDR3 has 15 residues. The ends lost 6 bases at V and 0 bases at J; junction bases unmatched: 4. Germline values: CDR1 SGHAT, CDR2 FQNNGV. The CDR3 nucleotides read TGTGCCAGCAGTTTGGGGACTAGCAGCACAGATACGCAGTATTTT. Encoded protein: CASSLGTSSTDTQYF.

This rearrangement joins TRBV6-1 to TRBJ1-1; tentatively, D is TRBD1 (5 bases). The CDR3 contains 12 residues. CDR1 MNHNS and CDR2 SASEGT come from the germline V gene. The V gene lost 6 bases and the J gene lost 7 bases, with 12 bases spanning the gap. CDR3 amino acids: CASRLRQSEAFF. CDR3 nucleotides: TGTGCCAGCAGACTCAGACAGAGTGAAGCTTTCTTT.

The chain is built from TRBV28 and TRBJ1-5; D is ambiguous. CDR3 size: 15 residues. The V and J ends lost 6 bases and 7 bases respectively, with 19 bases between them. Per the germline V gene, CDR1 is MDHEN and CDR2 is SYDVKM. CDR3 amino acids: CASSPIPAEAQPQHF. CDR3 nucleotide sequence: TGTGCCAGCAGCCCAATCCCGGCGGAGGCCCAGCCCCAGCATTTT.

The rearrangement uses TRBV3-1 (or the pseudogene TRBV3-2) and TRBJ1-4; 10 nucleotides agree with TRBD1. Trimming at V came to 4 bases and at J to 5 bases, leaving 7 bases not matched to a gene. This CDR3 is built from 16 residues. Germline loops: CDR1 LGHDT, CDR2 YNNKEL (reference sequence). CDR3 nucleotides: TGTGCCAGCAGCCCAAGTCCGGGACAGGGGAATGAAAAACTGTTTTTT. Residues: CASSPSPGQGNEKLFF.

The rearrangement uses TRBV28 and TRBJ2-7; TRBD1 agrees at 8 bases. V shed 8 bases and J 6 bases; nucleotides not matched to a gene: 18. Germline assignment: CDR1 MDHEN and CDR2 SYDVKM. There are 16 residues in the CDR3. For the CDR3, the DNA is TGTGCCAGCTCGGAGACAGGGGCGTCACGAGGGGCCGAGCAGTACTTC. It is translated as CASSETGASRGAEQYF.

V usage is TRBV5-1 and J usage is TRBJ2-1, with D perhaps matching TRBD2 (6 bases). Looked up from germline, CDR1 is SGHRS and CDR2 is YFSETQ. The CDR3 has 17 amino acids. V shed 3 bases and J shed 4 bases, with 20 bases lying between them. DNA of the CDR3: TGCGCCAGCAGCTACCAGACTAGTGTAAAGGTTTACAATGAGCAGTTCTTC. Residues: CASSYQTSVKVYNEQFF.

CDR3 region: CASSLVGGLGEKLFF. In DNA, the CDR3 is TGTGCCAGCAGCTTAGTGGGAGGGCTGGGGGAAAAACTGTTTTTT. The chain combines TRBV7-8 with TRBJ1-4; D call uncertain. The ends were cut back, 1 base at V and 8 bases at J, with 14 bases in the middle. CDR3 length: 15 residues. Germline-derived CDR1 and CDR2 are SGHVS and FQNEAQ.

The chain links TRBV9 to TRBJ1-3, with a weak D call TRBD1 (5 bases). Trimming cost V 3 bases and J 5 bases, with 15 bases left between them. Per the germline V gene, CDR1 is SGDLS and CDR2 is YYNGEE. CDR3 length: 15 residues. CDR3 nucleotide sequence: TGTGCCAGCAGCGCGAGTCGGGGGGTAAGAAACACCATATATTTT. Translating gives CASSASRGVRNTIYF.

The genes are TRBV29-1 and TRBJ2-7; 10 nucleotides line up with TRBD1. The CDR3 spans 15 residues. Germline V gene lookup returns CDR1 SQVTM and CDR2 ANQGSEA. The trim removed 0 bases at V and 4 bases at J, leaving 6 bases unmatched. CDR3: CSVEDIGQGVYEQYF. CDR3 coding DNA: TGCAGCGTTGAAGATATCGGACAGGGGGTATACGAGCAGTACTTC.

The CDR3 DNA sequence: TGTGCCAGCAGCGGCGGGACTCTAAATTCACCCCTCCACTTT. It encodes CASSGGTLNSPLHF. This chain uses TRBV7-3 with TRBJ1-6, with D possibly matching TRBD1 (5 bases). The CDR3 is 14 amino acids. CDR1 is SGHTA and CDR2 is FQGTGA in the germline V gene. V dropped 5 bases and J dropped 7 bases, with 12 bases sitting between them.

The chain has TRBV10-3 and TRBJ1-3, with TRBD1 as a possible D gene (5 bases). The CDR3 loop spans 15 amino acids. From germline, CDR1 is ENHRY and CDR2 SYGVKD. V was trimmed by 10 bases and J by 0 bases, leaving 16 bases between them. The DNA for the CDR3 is TGTGCCACCCTGAGCAGGGCCCGCTCTGGAAACACCATATATTTT. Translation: CATLSRARSGNTIYF.

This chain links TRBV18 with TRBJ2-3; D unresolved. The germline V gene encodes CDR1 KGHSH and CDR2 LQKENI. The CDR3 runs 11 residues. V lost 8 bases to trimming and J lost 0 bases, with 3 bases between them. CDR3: CASLSTDTQYF. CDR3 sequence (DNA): TGTGCCAGCCTTAGCACAGATACGCAGTATTTT.

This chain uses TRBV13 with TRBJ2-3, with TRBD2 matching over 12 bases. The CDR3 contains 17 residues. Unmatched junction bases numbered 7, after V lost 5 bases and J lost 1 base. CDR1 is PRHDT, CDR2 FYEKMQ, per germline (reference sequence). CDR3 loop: CASSPRTSGIGTDTQYF. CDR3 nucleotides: TGTGCCAGCAGCCCCCGGACTAGCGGGATCGGCACAGATACGCAGTATTTT.